The T cell receptor beta chain under discussion was sequenced for a study of neurological immune-mediated disorders. Study-wide results and limits: CDR3 amino acid sequences found in expanded clones were never shared across subjects, suggesting private repertoires in all groups.

This clonotype was seen at least ten times. Its cognate antigen is unknown. Germline V gene data show CDR1 as DFQATT and CDR2 as SNEGSKA (reference sequence). This CDR3 is 15 amino acids long. The V end lost 3 bases, the J end lost 1 base, and 12 bases lay between the germline ends. In each sequencing run, over 170 million TCR-beta sequences were generated from 15-18 subjects. TCRdb independently ran MiXCR on the 5' RACE reads; one entry per CDR3 protein. The repertoire holds approximately 82,000 distinct CDR3 sequences, with roughly 2.6% as singletons. The chain carries TRBV20-1 and TRBJ2-2; no clear D gene. The origin of this receptor is a woman aged 30 to 39 with multiple sclerosis. The sample taken for sequencing was PBMCs. The CDR3 here is CSASSLIQNTGELFF. The CDR3, as DNA: TGCAGTGCTAGTAGCCTAATACAGAACACCGGGGAGCTGTTTTTT.